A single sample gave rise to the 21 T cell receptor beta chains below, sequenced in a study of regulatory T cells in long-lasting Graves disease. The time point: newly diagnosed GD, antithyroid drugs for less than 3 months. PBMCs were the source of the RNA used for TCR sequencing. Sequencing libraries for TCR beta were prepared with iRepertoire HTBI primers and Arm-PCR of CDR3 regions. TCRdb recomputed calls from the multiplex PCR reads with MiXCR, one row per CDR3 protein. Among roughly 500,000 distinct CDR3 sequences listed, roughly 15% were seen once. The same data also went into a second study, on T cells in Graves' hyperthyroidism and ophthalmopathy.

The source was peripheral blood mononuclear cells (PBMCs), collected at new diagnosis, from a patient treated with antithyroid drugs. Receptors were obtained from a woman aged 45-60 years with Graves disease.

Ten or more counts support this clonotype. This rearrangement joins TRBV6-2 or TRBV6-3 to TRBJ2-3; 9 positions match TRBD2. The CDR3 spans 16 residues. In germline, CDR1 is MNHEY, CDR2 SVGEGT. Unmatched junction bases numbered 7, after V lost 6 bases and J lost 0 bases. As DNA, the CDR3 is TGTGCCAGCAGGGGACTAGCTCAACCTAGCACAGATACGCAGTATTTT. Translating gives CASRGLAQPSTDTQYF.

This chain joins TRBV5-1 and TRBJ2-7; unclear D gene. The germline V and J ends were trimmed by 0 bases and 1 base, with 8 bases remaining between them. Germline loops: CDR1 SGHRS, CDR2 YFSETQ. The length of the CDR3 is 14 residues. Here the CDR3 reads CASSLVDPSYEQYF. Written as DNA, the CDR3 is TGCGCCAGCAGCTTGGTGGACCCTTCCTACGAGCAGTACTTC.

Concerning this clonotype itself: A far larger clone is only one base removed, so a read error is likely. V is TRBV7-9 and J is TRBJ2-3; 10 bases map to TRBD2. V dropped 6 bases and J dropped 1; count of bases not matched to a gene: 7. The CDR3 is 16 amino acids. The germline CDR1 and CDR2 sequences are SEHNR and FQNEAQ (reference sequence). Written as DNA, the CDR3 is TGTGCCAGCAGTTACGGGACTAGCGAAGGCACAGATACGCAGTATTTT. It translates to CASSYGTSEGTDTQYF.

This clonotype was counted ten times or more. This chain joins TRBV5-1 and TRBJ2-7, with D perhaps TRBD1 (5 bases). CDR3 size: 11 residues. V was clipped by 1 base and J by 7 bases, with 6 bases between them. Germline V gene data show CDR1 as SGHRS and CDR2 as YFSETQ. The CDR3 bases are TGCGCCAGCAGCTTGAAGGGGGAGCAGTACTTC. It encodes CASSLKGEQYF.

The chain's CDR3 is CASSTRSSITDTQYF. In DNA, the CDR3 is TGTGCCAGCAGTACTAGGTCTTCTATTACAGATACGCAGTATTTT. V usage is TRBV28 and J usage is TRBJ2-3, with a weak D call TRBD2 (5 bases). Germline CDR1 is MDHEN and CDR2 is SYDVKM. V lost 5 bases and J 3 bases, leaving 15 bases between the germline ends. The CDR3 is 15 amino acids.

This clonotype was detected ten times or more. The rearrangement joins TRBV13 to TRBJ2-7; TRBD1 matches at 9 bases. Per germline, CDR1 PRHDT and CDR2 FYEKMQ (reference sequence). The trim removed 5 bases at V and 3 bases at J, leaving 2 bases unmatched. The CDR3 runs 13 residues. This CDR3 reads CASSGGQGYEQYF. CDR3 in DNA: TGTGCCAGCAGCGGGGGACAGGGCTACGAGCAGTACTTC.

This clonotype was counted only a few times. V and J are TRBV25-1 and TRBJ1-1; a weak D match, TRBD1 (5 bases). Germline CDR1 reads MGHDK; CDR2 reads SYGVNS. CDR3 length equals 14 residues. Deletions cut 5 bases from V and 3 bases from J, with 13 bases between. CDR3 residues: CASSPRGEYTEAFF. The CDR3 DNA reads TGTGCCAGCAGTCCCCGGGGGGAGTACACTGAAGCTTTCTTT.

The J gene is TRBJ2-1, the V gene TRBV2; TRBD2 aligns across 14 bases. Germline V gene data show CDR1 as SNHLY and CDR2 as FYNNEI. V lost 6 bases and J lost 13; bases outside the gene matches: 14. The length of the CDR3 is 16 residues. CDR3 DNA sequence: TGTGCCAGCAGCTCCGGGACTAGCGGGAGTGGTGAGACCCAGTTCTTC. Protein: CASSSGTSGSGETQFF.

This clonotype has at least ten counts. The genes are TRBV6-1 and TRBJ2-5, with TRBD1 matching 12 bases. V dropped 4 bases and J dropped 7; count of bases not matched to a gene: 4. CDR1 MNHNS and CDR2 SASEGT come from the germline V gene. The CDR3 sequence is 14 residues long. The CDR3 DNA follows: TGTGCCAGCAGTGTCGTGGGACAGGGGGCGACCCAGTACTTC. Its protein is CASSVVGQGATQYF.

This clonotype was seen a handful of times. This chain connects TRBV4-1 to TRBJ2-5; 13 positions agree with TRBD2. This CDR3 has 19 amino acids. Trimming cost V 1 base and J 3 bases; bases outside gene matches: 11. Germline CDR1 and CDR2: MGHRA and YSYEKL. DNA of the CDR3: TGCGCCAGCAGCCAAGGTCTGGGACTAGCGGGAAAAGGGGAAGAGACCCAGTACTTC. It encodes CASSQGLGLAGKGEETQYF.

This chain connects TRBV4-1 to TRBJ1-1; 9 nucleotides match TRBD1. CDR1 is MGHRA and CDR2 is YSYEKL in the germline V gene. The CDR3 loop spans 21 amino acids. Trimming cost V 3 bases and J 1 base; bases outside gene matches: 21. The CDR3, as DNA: TGCGCCAGCAGCCAGACCCCCTTTAATACGGACAGGGGTCGGACGAACACTGAAGCTTTCTTT. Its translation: CASSQTPFNTDRGRTNTEAFF.

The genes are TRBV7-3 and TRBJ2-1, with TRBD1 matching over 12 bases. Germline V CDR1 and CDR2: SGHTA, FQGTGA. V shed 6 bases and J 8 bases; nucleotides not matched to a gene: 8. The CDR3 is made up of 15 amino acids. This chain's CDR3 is CASSYSGTGGYEQFF. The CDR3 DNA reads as TGTGCCAGCAGTTATTCCGGGACAGGGGGCTATGAGCAGTTCTTC.

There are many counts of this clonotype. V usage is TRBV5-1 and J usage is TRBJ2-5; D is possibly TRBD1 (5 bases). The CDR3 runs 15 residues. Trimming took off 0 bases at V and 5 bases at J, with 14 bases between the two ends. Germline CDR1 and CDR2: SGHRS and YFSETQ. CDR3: CASSLASRAEETQYF. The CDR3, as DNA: TGCGCCAGCAGCTTGGCCTCCAGGGCTGAGGAGACCCAGTACTTC.

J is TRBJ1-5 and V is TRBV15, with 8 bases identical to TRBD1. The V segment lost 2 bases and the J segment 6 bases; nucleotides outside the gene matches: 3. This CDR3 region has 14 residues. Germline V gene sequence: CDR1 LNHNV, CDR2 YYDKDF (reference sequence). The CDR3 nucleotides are TGTGCCACCAGCAGACAGGGGGCGGGTCAGCCCCAGCATTTT. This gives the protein CATSRQGAGQPQHF.

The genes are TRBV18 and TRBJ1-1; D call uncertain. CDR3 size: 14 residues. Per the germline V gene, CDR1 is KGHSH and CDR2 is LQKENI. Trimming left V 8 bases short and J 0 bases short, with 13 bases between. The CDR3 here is CASSLNGLNTEAFF. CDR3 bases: TGTGCCAGCAGCTTGAACGGATTGAACACTGAAGCTTTCTTT. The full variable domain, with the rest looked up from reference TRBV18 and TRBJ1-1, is NAGVMQNPRHLVRRRGQEARLRCSPMKGHSHVYWYRQLPEEGLKFMVYLQKENIIDESGMPKERFSAEFPKEGPSILRIQQVVRGDSAAYFCASSLNGLNTEAFFGQGTRLTVV.

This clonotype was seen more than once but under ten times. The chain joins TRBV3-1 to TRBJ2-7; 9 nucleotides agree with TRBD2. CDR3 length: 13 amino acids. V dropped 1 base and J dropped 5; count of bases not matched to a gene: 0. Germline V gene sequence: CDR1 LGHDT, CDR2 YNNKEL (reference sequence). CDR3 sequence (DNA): TGTGCCAGCAGCCAAGCTAGCGGGGACGAGCAGTACTTC. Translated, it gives CASSQASGDEQYF.

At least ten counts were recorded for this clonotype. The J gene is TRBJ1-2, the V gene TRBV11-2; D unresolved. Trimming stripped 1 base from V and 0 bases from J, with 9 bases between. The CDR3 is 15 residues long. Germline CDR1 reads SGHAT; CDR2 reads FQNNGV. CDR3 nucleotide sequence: TGTGCCAGCAGCTTAGGTGCAAGGGCTAACTATGGCTACACCTTC. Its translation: CASSLGARANYGYTF. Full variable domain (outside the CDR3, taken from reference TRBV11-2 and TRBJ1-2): EAGVAQSPRYKIIEKRQSVAFWCNPISGHATLYWYQQILGQGPKLLIQFQNNGVVDDSQLPKDRFSAERLKGVDSTLKIQPAKLEDSAVYLCASSLGARANYGYTFGSGTRLTVV.

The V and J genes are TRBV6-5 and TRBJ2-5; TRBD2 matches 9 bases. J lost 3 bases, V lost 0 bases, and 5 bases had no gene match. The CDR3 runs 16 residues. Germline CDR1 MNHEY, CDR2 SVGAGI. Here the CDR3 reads CASSYSPSGTEETQYF. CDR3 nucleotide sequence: TGTGCCAGCAGTTACTCACCTAGCGGGACCGAAGAGACCCAGTACTTC.

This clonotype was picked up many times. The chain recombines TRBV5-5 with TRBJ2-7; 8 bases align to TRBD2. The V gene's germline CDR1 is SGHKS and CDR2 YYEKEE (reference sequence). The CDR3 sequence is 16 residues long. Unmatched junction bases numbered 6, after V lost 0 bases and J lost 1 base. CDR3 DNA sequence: TGTGCCAGCAGCTTGGGGCCAGCGGGAGAATCCTACGAGCAGTACTTC. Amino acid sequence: CASSLGPAGESYEQYF.

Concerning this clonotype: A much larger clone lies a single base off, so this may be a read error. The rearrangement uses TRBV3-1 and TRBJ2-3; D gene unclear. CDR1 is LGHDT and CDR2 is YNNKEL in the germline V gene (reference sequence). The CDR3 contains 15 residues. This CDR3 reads CVSSQERLHTDTQYF. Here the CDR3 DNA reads TGTGTCAGCAGCCAAGAACGCCTACACACAGATACGCAGTATTTT.

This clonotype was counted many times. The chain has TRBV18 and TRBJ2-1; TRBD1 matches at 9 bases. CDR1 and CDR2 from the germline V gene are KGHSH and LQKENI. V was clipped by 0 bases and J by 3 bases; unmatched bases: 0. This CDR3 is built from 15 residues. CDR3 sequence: CASSPPTGGYNEQFF. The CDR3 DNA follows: TGTGCCAGCTCACCACCGACAGGGGGCTACAATGAGCAGTTCTTC. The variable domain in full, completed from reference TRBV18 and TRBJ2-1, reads NAGVMQNPRHLVRRRGQEARLRCSPMKGHSHVYWYRQLPEEGLKFMVYLQKENIIDESGMPKERFSAEFPKEGPSILRIQQVVRGDSAAYFCASSPPTGGYNEQFFGPGTRLTVL.